One sample yielded the 7 T cell receptor beta chains listed below, sequenced in a study of T cell responses to AZD1222 COVID-19 vaccine. Libraries were prepared by immunoSEQ multiplex PCR; TCRdb keeps only in-frame clonotypes and omits some of them. The data contain under 120,000 clones, about 92% of them seen just once; the ten biggest clones take up 1% to 1.5%. The sequences come from peripheral blood, collected on day 0 of AZD1222 vaccination. The source is an adult in good health.

V usage is TRBV12-3 or TRBV12-4 and J usage is TRBJ2-2, with D perhaps being TRBD1 or TRBD2 (5 bases each). The V gene lost 4 bases and the J gene lost 6 bases, with 9 bases spanning the gap. The CDR3 has 13 amino acids. CDR3 coding DNA: TGTGCCAGCAGTTCGGTGGGACCCGGGGAGCTGTTTTTT. This gives the protein CASSSVGPGELFF.

V gene TRBV12-3 or TRBV12-4 combines with J gene TRBJ2-1, with TRBD2 as a possible D gene (6 bases). CDR3 length: 11 residues. V lost 4 bases, J lost 12 bases, and 10 bases lay in between. CDR3 amino acids: CASSSGELQFF. CDR3 sequence (DNA): TGTGCCAGCAGTTCGGGGGAATTGCAGTTCTTC.

The V and J genes are TRBV2 and TRBJ1-4; D is possibly TRBD1 (6 bases). CDR3 length: 14 amino acids. V lost 3 bases to trimming and J lost 8 bases, with 13 bases between them. The germline V gene has CDR1 SNHLY and CDR2 FYNNEI. The CDR3: CASSEGGAEEKLFF. The CDR3 nucleotides read TGTGCCAGCAGTGAGGGGGGGGCGGAAGAAAAACTGTTTTTT. The whole variable domain, remainder taken from reference TRBV2 and TRBJ1-4, is EPEVTQTPSHQVTQMGQEVILRCVPISNHLYFYWYRQILGQKVEFLVSFYNNEISEKSEIFDDQFSVERPDGSNFTLKIRSTKLEDSAMYFCASSEGGAEEKLFFGSGTQLSVL.

In this sample, this clone turned up once. This sequence joins TRBV28 and TRBJ1-4; D remains ambiguous. V lost 2 bases and J lost 4, with 8 bases in between. This CDR3 spans 14 amino acids. Per germline, CDR1 MDHEN and CDR2 SYDVKM. Written as DNA, the CDR3 is TGTGCCAGCAGTTTAGAACAGCTTAATGAAAAACTGTTTTTT. It codes for CASSLEQLNEKLFF.

J is TRBJ1-2 and V is TRBV7-3; D unclear. The germline gives CDR1 SGHTA, CDR2 FQGTGA. The CDR3 extends over 13 amino acids. The germline V and J ends were trimmed by 3 bases and 4 bases, with 9 bases remaining between them. The CDR3 here is CASSLGGTYGYTF. For the CDR3, the DNA is TGTGCCAGCAGCTTGGGCGGAACCTATGGCTACACCTTC.

The chain has TRBV7-2 and TRBJ2-3; 8 nucleotides align to TRBD1. J was trimmed by 8 bases and V by 5 bases; bases with no gene match: 15. This CDR3 region has 16 residues. Germline V gene lookup returns CDR1 SGHTA and CDR2 FQGNSA. The CDR3 sequence is CASSASGGTGMGTQYF. The DNA for the CDR3 is TGTGCCAGCAGCGCCAGCGGCGGGACAGGCATGGGTACGCAGTATTTT. Full variable domain (rest looked up from reference TRBV7-2 and TRBJ2-3): GAGVSQSPSNKVTEKGKDVELRCDPISGHTALYWYRQSLGQGLEFLIYFQGNSAPDKSGLPSDRFSAERTGGSVSTLTIQRTQQEDSAVYLCASSASGGTGMGTQYFGPGTRLTVL.

The chain uses TRBV2 and TRBJ1-5; 8 bases line up with TRBD1. The CDR3 totals 15 residues. The V gene's germline CDR1 is SNHLY and CDR2 FYNNEI. V trimming: 4 bases; J trimming: 6 bases; junction bases outside the gene matches: 8. The CDR3 DNA is TGTGCCAGCAGTGTAAGCAGGGGGCAAGGTCAGCCCCAGCATTTT. It specifies CASSVSRGQGQPQHF.